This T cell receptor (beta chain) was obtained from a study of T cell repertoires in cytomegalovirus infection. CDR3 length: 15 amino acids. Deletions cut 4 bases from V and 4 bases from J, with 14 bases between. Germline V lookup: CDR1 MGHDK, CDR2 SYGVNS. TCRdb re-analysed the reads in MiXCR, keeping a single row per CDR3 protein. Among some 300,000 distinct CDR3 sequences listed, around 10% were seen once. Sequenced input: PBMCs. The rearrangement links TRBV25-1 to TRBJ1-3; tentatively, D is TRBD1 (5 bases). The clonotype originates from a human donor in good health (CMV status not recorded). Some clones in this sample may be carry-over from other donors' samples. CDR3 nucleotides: TGTGCCAGCAGTGCCCAACAGGCTGGAGGAAACACCATATATTTT. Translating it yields CASSAQQAGGNTIYF. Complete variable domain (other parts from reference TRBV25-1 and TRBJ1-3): EADIYQTPRYLVIGTGKKITLECSQTMGHDKMYWYQQDPGMELHLIHYSYGVNSTEKGDLSSESTVSRIRTEHFPLTLESARPSHTSQYLCASSAQQAGGNTIYFGEGSWLTVV.